This note documents a single T cell receptor (beta chain) sequence. CDR1 and CDR2 from the germline V gene are MDHEN and SYDVKM. This CDR3 is built from 15 residues. Unmatched junction bases numbered 6, after V lost 2 bases and J lost 7 bases. The sample is drawn from a study of blood T cell repertoires in COVID-19. About the study: From the United States, Italy and Spain came samples of acute and convalescent COVID-19. In each case, the material was cDNA or gDNA derived from T cells, B-cell-depleted T cells, or PBMCs.

Per the original data handling: Quantification of nucleated cells was approximated via reference gene primer amplification. Produced via immunoSEQ multiplex PCR; TCRdb's table is partial and in-frame only. The D gene and trimming were derived from the DNA, and the V and J assignments and clone size from that table. The sample shows 150,000 or so clones, around 90% of them seen only once. The genes are TRBV28 and TRBJ2-1; 9 bases fit TRBD2. The sequenced material came from peripheral blood. This clonotype was sampled from a woman in her sixties with acute or convalescent COVID-19. The CDR3 DNA follows: TGTGCCAGCAGTTTAGCAGCGGGGGGCCGTAATGAGCAGTTCTTC. Translated: CASSLAAGGRNEQFF.